This entry concerns a single T cell receptor (beta chain). Its antigen remains unknown. This sample was included in a study of radiation and T cells in renal cell carcinoma. Study at large: Nephrectomy followed 15 Gy stereotactic body radiation by 4 weeks. Whole-study results and caveats: From baseline, blood top tumor clonotypes peaked at 2 weeks post-radiation. Baseline intratumoral clonotype presence is unknown without pretreatment biopsies.

The sample's time point: baseline pretreatment blood. Stated treatment: 15 Gy SBRT to primary tumor, nephrectomy 4 weeks later. The tumor was a clear cell renal cell carcinoma. Germline V gene lookup returns CDR1 SGHTA and CDR2 FQGNSA. This CDR3 contains 14 residues. The V and J ends lost 3 bases and 2 bases respectively, with 9 bases between them. Libraries were prepared by immunoSEQ multiplex PCR; TCRdb keeps only in-frame clonotypes and omits some of them. The table has about 95,000 clones, around 88% seen once. The material sequenced was blood, taken from a patient whose treatment included radiotherapy and nephrectomy. The sequence was collected from a man aged 50 to 59 with renal cell carcinoma. The gene calls are TRBV7-2 and TRBJ2-3, with no clear D. DNA for the CDR3: TGTGCCAGCAGCTTCGACTGGAACACAGATACGCAGTATTTT. Translation gives CASSFDWNTDTQYF.